This T cell receptor (beta chain) comes out of a study of T cell repertoires in cytomegalovirus infection. The CDR3 runs 15 residues. The V end lost 1 base, the J end lost 5 bases, and 11 bases lay between the germline ends. Using its own MiXCR run on the reads, TCRdb lists one record per CDR3 protein. The repertoire consists of about 180,000 distinct CDR3 sequences, with about 15% occurring once and the leading ten covering roughly 27%. This clonotype was seen at least ten times. The sequenced material came from PBMCs. The V call is TRBV12-3 or TRBV12-4, the J call TRBJ2-2, with TRBD1 as a possible D gene (5 bases). This sequence originates from a human donor in good health (CMV status not recorded). Some clones in this sample may be carry-over from other donors' samples. The CDR3: CASSLVGVGTGELFF. The CDR3 DNA sequence: TGTGCCAGCAGTTTAGTAGGGGTCGGGACCGGGGAGCTGTTTTTT.